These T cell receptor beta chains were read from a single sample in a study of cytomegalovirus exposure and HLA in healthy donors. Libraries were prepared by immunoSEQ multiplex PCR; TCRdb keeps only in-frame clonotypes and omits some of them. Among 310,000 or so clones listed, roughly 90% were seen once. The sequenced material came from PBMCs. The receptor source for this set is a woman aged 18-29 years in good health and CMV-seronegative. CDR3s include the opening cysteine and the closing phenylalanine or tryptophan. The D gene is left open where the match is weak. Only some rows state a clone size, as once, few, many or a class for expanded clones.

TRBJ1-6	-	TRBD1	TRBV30	TGTGCCTGGAGAGACAGGGGCGACTCACCCCTCCACTTT	CAWRDRGDSPLHF
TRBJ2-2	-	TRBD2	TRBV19	TGTGCCAGTAGGAAGCCTAGACTAGCGGGGGCGTCGAACACCGGGGAGCTGTTTTTT	CASRKPRLAGASNTGELFF
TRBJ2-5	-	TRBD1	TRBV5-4	TGTGCCAGCAGAGGGGGACAGAGGGAAGAGACCCAGTACTTC	CASRGGQREETQYF
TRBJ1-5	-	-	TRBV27	TGTGCCAGCAGTGACGGGAGCAATCAGCCCCAGCATTTT	CASSDGSNQPQHF
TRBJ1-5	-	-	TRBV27	TGTGCCAGCAGTTTATCGCGGGGGAATCAGCCCCAGCATTTT	CASSLSRGNQPQHF
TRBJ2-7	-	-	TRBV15	TGTGCCACCAGCTTCGGAGCCTACGAGCAGTACTTC	CATSFGAYEQYF
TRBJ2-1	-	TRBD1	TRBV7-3	TGTGCCAGCAGCTCGGGACAGGGTCGTGAGCAGTTCTTC	CASSSGQGREQFF
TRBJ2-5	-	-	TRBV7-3	TGTGCCAGCACCTACACGGGTACTCGAAAGACCCAGTACTTC	CASTYTGTRKTQYF
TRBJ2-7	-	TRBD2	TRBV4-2	TGTGCCAGCAGCCAAACTAGCGGGGAGGAGCAGTACTTC	CASSQTSGEEQYF
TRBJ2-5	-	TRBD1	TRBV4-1	TGCGCCAGCAGCCAGTCTACAGGGGGCGGAGAGACCCAGTACTTC	CASSQSTGGGETQYF
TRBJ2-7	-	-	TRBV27	TGTGCCAGCAGTGGCCGGAATAGCAACGAGCAGTACTTC	CASSGRNSNEQYF
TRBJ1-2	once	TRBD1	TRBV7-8	TGTGCCAGCAGCCCCGACAGGGCCGGAGGCTACACCTTC	CASSPDRAGGYTF
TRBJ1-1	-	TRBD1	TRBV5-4	TGTGCCAGCAGCCCGGACAGGGGGCTAGGGGACACTGAAGCTTTCTTT	CASSPDRGLGDTEAFF
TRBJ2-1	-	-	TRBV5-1	TGCGCCAGCAGCGGTGGCGGGTCGGGGAATGAGCAGTTCTTC	CASSGGGSGNEQFF
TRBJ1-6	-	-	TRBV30	TGTGCCTGGAGTAACAGGCCTAATTCCCCCCTCCACTTT	CAWSNRPNSPLHF